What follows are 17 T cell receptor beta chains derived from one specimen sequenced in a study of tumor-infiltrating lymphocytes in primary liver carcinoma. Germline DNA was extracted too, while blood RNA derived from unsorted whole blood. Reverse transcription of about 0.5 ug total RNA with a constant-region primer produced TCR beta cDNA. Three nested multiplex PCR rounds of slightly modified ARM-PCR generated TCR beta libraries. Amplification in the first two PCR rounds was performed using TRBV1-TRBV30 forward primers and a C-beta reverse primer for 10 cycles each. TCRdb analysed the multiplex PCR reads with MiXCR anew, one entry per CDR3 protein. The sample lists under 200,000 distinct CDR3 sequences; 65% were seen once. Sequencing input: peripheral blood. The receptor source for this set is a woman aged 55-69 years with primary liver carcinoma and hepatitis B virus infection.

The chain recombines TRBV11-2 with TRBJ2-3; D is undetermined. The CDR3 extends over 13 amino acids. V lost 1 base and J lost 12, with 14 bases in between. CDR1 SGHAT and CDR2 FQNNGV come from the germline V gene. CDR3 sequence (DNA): TGTGCCAGCAGCTTAGTCCTCTCCGATCCACAGTATTTT. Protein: CASSLVLSDPQYF.

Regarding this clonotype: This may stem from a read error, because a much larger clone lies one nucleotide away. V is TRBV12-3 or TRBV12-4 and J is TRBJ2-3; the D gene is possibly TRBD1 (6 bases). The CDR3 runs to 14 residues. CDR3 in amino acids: CASSLAQGTDKQYF. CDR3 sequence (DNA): TGTGCCAGCAGTTTAGCACAGGGAACAGATAAGCAGTATTTT.

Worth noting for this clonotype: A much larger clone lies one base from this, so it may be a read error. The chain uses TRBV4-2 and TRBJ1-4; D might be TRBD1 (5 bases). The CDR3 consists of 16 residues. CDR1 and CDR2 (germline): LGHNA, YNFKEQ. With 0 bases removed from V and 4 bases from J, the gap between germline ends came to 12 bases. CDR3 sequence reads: CASSQEEGRNNEKLFF. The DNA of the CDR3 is TGTGCCAGCAGCCAAGAAGAGGGACGGAATAATGAAAAACTGTTTTTT.

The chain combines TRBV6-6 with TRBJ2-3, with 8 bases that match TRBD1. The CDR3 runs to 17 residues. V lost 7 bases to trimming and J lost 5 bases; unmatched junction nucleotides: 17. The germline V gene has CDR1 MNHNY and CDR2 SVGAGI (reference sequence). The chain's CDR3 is CASTPGIGTGLLDTQYF. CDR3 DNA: TGTGCCAGCACCCCCGGCATCGGGACAGGATTATTAGATACGCAGTATTTT.

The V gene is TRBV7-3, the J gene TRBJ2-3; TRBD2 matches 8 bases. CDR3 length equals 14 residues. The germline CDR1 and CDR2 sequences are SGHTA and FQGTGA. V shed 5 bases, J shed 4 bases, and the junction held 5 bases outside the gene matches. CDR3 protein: CASSLSGSADTQYF. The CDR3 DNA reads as TGTGCCAGCAGCCTCAGCGGGAGCGCAGATACGCAGTATTTT.

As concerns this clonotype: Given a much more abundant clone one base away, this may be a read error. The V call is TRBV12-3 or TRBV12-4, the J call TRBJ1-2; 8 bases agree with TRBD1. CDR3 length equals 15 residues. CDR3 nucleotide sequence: TGTGCCGGCAGTTTAGCTGGACAGGGCACCGGTGGCTACACCTTC. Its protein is CAGSLAGQGTGGYTF.

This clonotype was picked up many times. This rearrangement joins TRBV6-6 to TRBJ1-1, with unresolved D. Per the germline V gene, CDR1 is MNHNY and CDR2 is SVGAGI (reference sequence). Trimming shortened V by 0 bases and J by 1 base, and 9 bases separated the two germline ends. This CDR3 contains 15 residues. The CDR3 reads CASSYSPRGNTEAFF. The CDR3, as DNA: TGTGCCAGCAGTTACTCCCCGCGGGGGAACACTGAAGCTTTCTTT.

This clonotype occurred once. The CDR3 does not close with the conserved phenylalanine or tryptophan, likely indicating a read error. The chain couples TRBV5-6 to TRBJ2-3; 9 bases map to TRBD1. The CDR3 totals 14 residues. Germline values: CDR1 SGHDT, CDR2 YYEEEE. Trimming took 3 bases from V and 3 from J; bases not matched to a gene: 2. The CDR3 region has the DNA TGTGCCAGCAGCTGGGGACAGGGAACAGATACGCAGTATGTT. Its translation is CASSWGQGTDTQYV.

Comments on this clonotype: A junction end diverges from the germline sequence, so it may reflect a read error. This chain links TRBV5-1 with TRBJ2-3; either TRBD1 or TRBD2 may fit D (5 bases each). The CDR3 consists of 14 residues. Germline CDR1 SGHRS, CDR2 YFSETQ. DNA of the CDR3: TGCGCCAGCAGCAGGGGTTCTAGCACAGATGCGCAGTATTTT. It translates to CASSRGSSTDAQYF.

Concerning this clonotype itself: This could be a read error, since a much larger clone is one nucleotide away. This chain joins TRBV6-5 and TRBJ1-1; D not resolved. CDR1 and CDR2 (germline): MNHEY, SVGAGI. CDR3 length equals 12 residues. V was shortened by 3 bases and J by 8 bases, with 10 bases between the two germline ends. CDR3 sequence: CASSYDTTEAFF. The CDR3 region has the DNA TGTGCCAGCAGTTATGATACTACCGAAGCTTTCTTT.

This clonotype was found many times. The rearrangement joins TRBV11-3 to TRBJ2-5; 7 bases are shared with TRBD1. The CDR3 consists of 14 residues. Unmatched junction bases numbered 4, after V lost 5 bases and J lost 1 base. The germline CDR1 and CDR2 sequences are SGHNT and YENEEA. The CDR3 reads CASSRDRAQETQYF. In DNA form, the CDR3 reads TGTGCCAGCAGCAGAGACAGGGCCCAAGAGACCCAGTACTTC.

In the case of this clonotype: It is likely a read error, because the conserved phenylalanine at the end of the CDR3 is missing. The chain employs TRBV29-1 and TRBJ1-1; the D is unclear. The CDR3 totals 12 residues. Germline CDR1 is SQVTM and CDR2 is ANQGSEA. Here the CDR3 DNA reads TGCAGTGTTGACAAAGGGAACACTGAAGCTTTCTAT. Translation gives CSVDKGNTEAFY.

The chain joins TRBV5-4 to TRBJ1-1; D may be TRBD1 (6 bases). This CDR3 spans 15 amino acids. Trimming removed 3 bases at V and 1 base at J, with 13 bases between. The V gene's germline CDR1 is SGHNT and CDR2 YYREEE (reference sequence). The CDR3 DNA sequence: TGTGCCAGCAGCTATGACGTGACAGGGAACACTGAAGCTTTCTTT. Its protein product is CASSYDVTGNTEAFF.

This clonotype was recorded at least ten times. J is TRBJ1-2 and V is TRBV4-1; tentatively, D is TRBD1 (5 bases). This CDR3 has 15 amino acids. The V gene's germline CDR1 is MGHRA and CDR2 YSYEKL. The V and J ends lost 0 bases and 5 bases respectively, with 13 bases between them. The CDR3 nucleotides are TGCGCCAGCAGCCAAGAGGGACTCGGAACATATGGCTACACCTTC. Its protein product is CASSQEGLGTYGYTF.

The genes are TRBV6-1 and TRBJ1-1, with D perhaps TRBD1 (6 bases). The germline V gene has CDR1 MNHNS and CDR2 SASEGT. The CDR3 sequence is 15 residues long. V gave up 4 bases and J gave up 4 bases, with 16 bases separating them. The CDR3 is CASSASEGGGTEAFF. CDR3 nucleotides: TGTGCCAGCAGTGCCTCGGAAGGGGGGGGCACTGAAGCTTTCTTT.

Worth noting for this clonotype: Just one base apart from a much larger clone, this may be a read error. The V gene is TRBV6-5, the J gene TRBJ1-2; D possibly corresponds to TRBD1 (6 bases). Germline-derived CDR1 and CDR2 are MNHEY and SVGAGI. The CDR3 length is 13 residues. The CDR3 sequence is CASSYTRGGGCTF. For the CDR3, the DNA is TGTGCCAGCAGTTACACCAGGGGTGGTGGCTGCACCTTC.

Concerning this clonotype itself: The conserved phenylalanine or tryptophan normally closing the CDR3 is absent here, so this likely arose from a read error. The CDR3 nucleotides read TGTGCCAGCAGTTTAGTGCGGGAGGGCCCCAATGAGCAGTTCTTA. Translating it yields CASSLVREGPNEQFL. The chain joins TRBV28 to TRBJ2-1; the match to TRBD2 covers 9 bases. The germline CDR1 and CDR2 sequences are MDHEN and SYDVKM. After removal of 2 bases from V and 6 bases from J, the junction contained 5 bases not matched to a gene. The CDR3 runs to 15 residues.